The next 29 T cell receptor beta chains were all read from a single sample in a study of vaccination and CD4 T cells after COVID-19 (dated by TCRdb to the early 2020s). What this sample's treatment or condition label stands for: approximately nine-day PBMC culture with coronavirus spike peptide pools or control peptides (ViraFEST assay). Their recognized antigens are unknown. The library was made by PCR. For sequencing, an Illumina iSeq 100 was employed. DNA from cultured CD4+ T cells was subjected to TCR sequencing with the Oncomine TCR Beta short-read assay at the Johns Hopkins FTIC core. Clones were called with MiXCR by TCRdb after fastp trimmed the public reads at Q25, and only in-frame beta chains were retained. One record per CDR3 amino acid sequence lists the most common genes and DNA. Across this sample there are 19,000 or so distinct CDR3 sequences, with almost 40% seen only once. Approximately 8.4% of the sample rests with the top ten.

The source material was CD4+ T cells from blood, cultured in vitro. These receptor sequences come from a human donor who had recovered from COVID-19.

This clonotype was seen only once. The chain links TRBV12-3 or TRBV12-4 to TRBJ1-2, with 8 positions matching TRBD1. This CDR3 region has 14 residues. Losses at the gene ends were 5 bases for V and 4 bases for J; bases not matched to a gene: 6. DNA of the CDR3: TGTGCCAGCAGTCCCCACGACAGGGGCTATGGCTACACCTTC. Amino acid sequence: CASSPHDRGYGYTF.

This chain joins TRBV29-1 and TRBJ2-1, with unresolved D. The length of the CDR3 is 13 residues. Trimming pared 5 bases from V and 9 bases from J, leaving 17 bases between. Germline loops: CDR1 SQVTM, CDR2 ANQGSEA. CDR3: CSVFYLNPTEQFF. The CDR3 nucleotides read TGCAGCGTTTTTTACTTGAACCCAACTGAGCAGTTCTTC.

This clonotype came up a few times. The rearrangement links TRBV19 to TRBJ1-1, with D uncertain. Trimming took off 3 bases at V and 0 bases at J, with 14 bases between the two ends. Germline V CDR1 and CDR2: LNHDA, SQIVND (reference sequence). This CDR3 is built from 16 residues. CDR3 region: CASSIRKESMNTEAFF. CDR3 sequence (DNA): TGTGCCAGTAGTATTCGGAAAGAGAGCATGAACACTGAAGCTTTCTTT.

This clonotype turned up a few times. This chain links TRBV28 with TRBJ1-5; 8 nucleotides match TRBD1. V gave up 5 bases and J gave up 0 bases; unmatched junction bases: 6. Germline V gene lookup returns CDR1 MDHEN and CDR2 SYDVKM. The CDR3 is 16 residues long. Here the CDR3 reads CASSPQGAHSNQPQHF. CDR3 coding DNA: TGTGCCAGCAGTCCTCAGGGGGCGCATAGCAATCAGCCCCAGCATTTT.

This clonotype was seen only a few times. The CDR3 region has the DNA TGTGCCAGCAGCTTGGGACAGGGGGACACCGGGGAGCTGTTTTTT. The encoded protein is CASSLGQGDTGELFF. The genes are TRBV7-9 and TRBJ2-2; 11 bases line up with TRBD1. This CDR3 is built from 15 residues. V dropped 3 bases and J dropped 3; count of bases not matched to a gene: 0. The germline CDR1 and CDR2 sequences are SEHNR and FQNEAQ (reference sequence).

The chain carries TRBV4-1 and TRBJ1-2; 12 positions match TRBD1. The CDR3 is made up of 17 amino acids. In germline, CDR1 is MGHRA, CDR2 YSYEKL. V lost 4 bases and J lost 2; bases outside the gene matches: 8. CDR3 region: CASSRTGTGGLNYGYTF. CDR3 bases: TGCGCCAGCAGCCGTACCGGGACAGGGGGCTTAAACTATGGCTACACCTTC.

In this sample, this clonotype turned up a few times. The V and J genes are TRBV19 and TRBJ2-2; 12 bases are a match to TRBD2. V trimming: 3 bases; J trimming: 4 bases; junction bases outside the gene matches: 3. The germline V gene has CDR1 LNHDA and CDR2 SQIVND (reference sequence). This CDR3 comprises 16 residues. CDR3 loop: CASSMPSGRATGELFF. The CDR3, as DNA: TGTGCCAGTAGTATGCCTAGCGGGAGGGCCACCGGGGAGCTGTTTTTT.

This clonotype was observed a handful of times. The V call is TRBV7-3, the J call TRBJ2-1, with 11 bases lining up with TRBD2. Germline lookup yields CDR1 SGHTA and CDR2 FQGTGA. V shed 5 bases, J shed 6 bases, and the junction held 6 bases outside the gene matches. The CDR3 contains 15 residues. CDR3 nucleotides: TGTGCCAGCAGCACTCGACTAGCGGGGACCAATGAGCAGTTCTTC. Residues: CASSTRLAGTNEQFF.

This clonotype is labeled medium-sized. This chain connects TRBV7-8 to TRBJ1-1; a possible D gene is TRBD1 (5 bases). The ends were cut back, 5 bases at V and 1 base at J, with 14 bases in the middle. Germline V gives CDR1 SGHVS, CDR2 FQNEAQ. The CDR3 consists of 15 residues. CDR3 amino acids: CASSPSGTTNTEAFF. CDR3 nucleotides: TGTGCCAGCAGCCCAAGTGGGACGACGAACACTGAAGCTTTCTTT. Full variable domain (rest looked up from reference TRBV7-8 and TRBJ1-1): GAGVSQSPRYKVAKRGQDVALRCDPISGHVSLFWYQQALGQGPEFLTYFQNEAQLDKSGLPSDRFFAERPEGSVSTLKIQRTQQEDSAVYLCASSPSGTTNTEAFFGQGTRLTVV.

This rearrangement joins TRBV28 to TRBJ2-5; no firm D call. The CDR3 has 14 amino acids. Germline CDR1 MDHEN, CDR2 SYDVKM. Trimming cost V 5 bases and J 7 bases, with 17 bases left between them. The CDR3 coding sequence is TGTGCCAGCAGTGAAACGGAAAGCCTGGGGACCCAGTACTTC. Residues: CASSETESLGTQYF. Full variable domain (remainder filled in from reference TRBV28 and TRBJ2-5): DVKVTQSSRYLVKRTGEKVFLECVQDMDHENMFWYRQDPGLGLRLIYFSYDVKMKEKGDIPEGYSVSREKKERFSLILESASTNQTSMYLCASSETESLGTQYFGPGTRLLVL.

A few counts support this clonotype. The chain joins TRBV6-2 or TRBV6-3 to TRBJ2-7; perhaps TRBD2 as D (6 bases). This CDR3 is 12 amino acids long. CDR1 and CDR2 from the germline V gene are MNHEY and SVGEGT. V was trimmed by 4 bases and J by 4 bases, leaving 8 bases between them. In DNA form, the CDR3 reads TGTGCCAGCAGTTCTAGCGTTTACGAGCAGTACTTC. This codes for CASSSSVYEQYF.

V usage is TRBV6-2 or TRBV6-3 and J usage is TRBJ2-2; TRBD1 is a possible D gene (5 bases). The V end lost 2 bases, the J end lost 6 bases, and 16 bases lay between the germline ends. This CDR3 is built from 16 residues. Germline CDR1 MNHEY, CDR2 SVGEGT. Written as DNA, the CDR3 is TGTGCCAGCAGTTACGGGCAGCTAGGGGTTGCCGGGGAGCTGTTTTTT. Translating it yields CASSYGQLGVAGELFF.

The rearrangement links TRBV7-9 to TRBJ2-5; TRBD2 matches 10 bases. Germline CDR1 is SEHNR and CDR2 is FQNEAQ (reference sequence). This CDR3 has 14 amino acids. V trimming: 4 bases; J trimming: 3 bases; junction bases outside the gene matches: 2. CDR3 protein: CASSWTSGKETQYF. The CDR3 region has the DNA TGTGCCAGCAGCTGGACTAGCGGAAAAGAGACCCAGTACTTC. The entire variable domain, with the rest obtained from reference TRBV7-9 and TRBJ2-5, is as follows: DTGVSQNPRHKITKRGQNVTFRCDPISEHNRLYWYRQTLGQGPEFLTYFQNEAQLEKSRLLSDRFSAERPKGSFSTLEIQRTEQGDSAMYLCASSWTSGKETQYFGPGTRLLVL.

The chain combines TRBV18 with TRBJ2-2; D gene uncertain. Germline V gene data show CDR1 as KGHSH and CDR2 as LQKENI. Between the trimmed V and J ends, which lost 2 bases and 7 bases, there was a span of 8 bases. The CDR3 totals 13 residues. CDR3 DNA: TGTGCCAGCTCACCAGGGTTGAGCGGGGAGCTGTTTTTT. Protein product: CASSPGLSGELFF.

This clonotype occurred a few times. CDR3 region: CASSPIQGPPTNEKLFF. The CDR3 coding sequence is TGTGCCAGCAGCCCAATCCAGGGGCCGCCCACTAATGAAAAACTGTTTTTT. The rearrangement uses TRBV7-9 and TRBJ1-4; TRBD1 is a possible D gene (6 bases). The germline V and J ends were trimmed by 5 bases and 2 bases, with 18 bases remaining between them. The CDR3 spans 17 residues. Looked up from germline, CDR1 is SEHNR and CDR2 is FQNEAQ (reference sequence).

This chain links TRBV7-2 with TRBJ2-2, with D uncertain. Germline V gives CDR1 SGHTA, CDR2 FQGNSA. This CDR3 has 14 residues. Trimming took off 1 base at V and 1 base at J, with 4 bases between the two ends. The DNA for the CDR3 is TGTGCCAGCAGCTTAGACAGGAACACCGGGGAGCTGTTTTTT. It codes for CASSLDRNTGELFF.

The CDR3 loop reads CSAENINEQFF. CDR3 DNA: TGCAGTGCGGAGAACATCAATGAGCAGTTCTTC. The chain links TRBV20-1 to TRBJ2-1; D not resolved. V lost 6 bases to trimming and J lost 6 bases, with 9 bases between them. The CDR3 runs to 11 residues. Germline V CDR1 and CDR2: DFQATT, SNEGSKA (reference sequence).

V and J are TRBV7-3 and TRBJ1-2; 8 bases map to TRBD1. The germline gives CDR1 SGHTA, CDR2 FQGTGA. V shed 6 bases and J 3 bases; nucleotides not matched to a gene: 3. This CDR3 contains 13 residues. CDR3 amino acids: CASSQDRDYGYTF. CDR3 bases: TGTGCCAGCAGTCAGGACAGGGACTATGGCTACACCTTC.

This clonotype appeared a few times. The DNA for the CDR3 is TGTGCCACCAGTGATAGGGTCGGTTTCGAGCAGTACTTC. It is translated as CATSDRVGFEQYF. The rearrangement joins TRBV24-1 to TRBJ2-7; D ambiguous. Trimming took off 3 bases at V and 6 bases at J, with 11 bases between the two ends. CDR3 size: 13 residues. The V gene's germline CDR1 is KGHDR and CDR2 SFDVKD.

The J gene is TRBJ2-5, the V gene TRBV20-1; 7 bases fit TRBD2. V shed 6 bases and J 3 bases; nucleotides not matched to a gene: 10. The CDR3 contains 14 residues. Germline V gene data show CDR1 as DFQATT and CDR2 as SNEGSKA (reference sequence). The CDR3 here is CSAFLGLAEETQYF. The CDR3, as DNA: TGCAGTGCCTTCTTAGGTCTAGCGGAAGAGACCCAGTACTTC.

The chain recombines TRBV6-2 or TRBV6-3 with TRBJ1-2; 7 positions agree with TRBD1. Germline V CDR1 and CDR2: MNHEY, SVGEGT. The CDR3 is 15 residues long. Unmatched junction bases numbered 7, after V lost 2 bases and J lost 4 bases. In nucleotides, the CDR3 is TGTGCCAGCAGTTACGGGACAGCAGAGAGCTATGGCTACACCTTC. Its protein is CASSYGTAESYGYTF.

This clonotype was seen a single time. The chain combines TRBV28 with TRBJ2-5; weak D call: TRBD2 (5 bases). CDR1 is MDHEN, CDR2 SYDVKM, per germline. Trimming cost V 4 bases and J 9 bases, with 15 bases left between them. CDR3 length: 13 amino acids. The CDR3 sequence is CASSSGLSRAQYF. CDR3 DNA: TGTGCCAGCAGTTCCGGACTGTCCCGGGCCCAGTACTTC.

CDR3: CASSSTSSGTGGLNTEAFF. CDR3 coding DNA: TGCGCCAGCAGCTCAACTTCCTCGGGGACAGGGGGACTAAACACTGAAGCTTTCTTT. This chain joins TRBV5-1 and TRBJ1-1; 11 bases agree with TRBD1. V gave up 3 bases and J gave up 2 bases; unmatched junction bases: 15. The CDR3 spans 19 residues. Germline lookup yields CDR1 SGHRS and CDR2 YFSETQ.

This chain joins TRBV2 and TRBJ1-2; D gene unclear. The V gene's germline CDR1 is SNHLY and CDR2 FYNNEI. V was shortened by 7 bases and J by 8 bases, with 14 bases between the two germline ends. The CDR3 runs 12 residues. CDR3 protein: CASNGDSYGYTF. The DNA of the CDR3 is TGTGCCAGCAATGGAGATAGCTACGGCTACACCTTC.

This clonotype was seen a few times. V and J are TRBV10-3 and TRBJ2-3; 7 nucleotides align to TRBD2. Germline-derived CDR1 and CDR2 are ENHRY and SYGVKD. J was trimmed by 2 bases and V by 0 bases; bases with no gene match: 5. CDR3 length equals 16 residues. CDR3 DNA sequence: TGTGCCATCAGTGAGTCGACGGGGGGATCCACAGATACGCAGTATTTT. Encoded protein: CAISESTGGSTDTQYF.

The CDR3 DNA reads as TGTGCCACCAGCCTTGGCGGTGGTGGGGCCAACGTCCTGACTTTC. Translation gives CATSLGGGGANVLTF. The chain has TRBV24-1 and TRBJ2-6; no reliable D call. The V and J ends lost 7 bases and 3 bases respectively, with 12 bases between them. This CDR3 contains 15 residues. CDR1 is KGHDR, CDR2 SFDVKD, per germline.

The J gene is TRBJ2-2, the V gene TRBV2; no firm D call. The CDR3 consists of 13 residues. Per the germline V gene, CDR1 is SNHLY and CDR2 is FYNNEI. V shed 7 bases and J shed 3 bases, with 9 bases lying between them. In DNA form, the CDR3 reads TGTGCCAGCAATTTTAAGGACACCGGGGAGCTGTTTTTT. Translation gives CASNFKDTGELFF.

The rearrangement links TRBV20-1 to TRBJ2-3, with unresolved D. Germline CDR1 and CDR2: DFQATT and SNEGSKA (reference sequence). Between the trimmed V and J ends, which lost 4 bases and 4 bases, there was a span of 15 bases. There are 14 residues in the CDR3. The CDR3 DNA is TGCAGTGCTAAGCTTTCAGTCCCGGCAGATACGCAGTATTTT. This gives the protein CSAKLSVPADTQYF.

This clonotype appeared a few times. This rearrangement joins TRBV7-9 to TRBJ2-7, with D perhaps matching TRBD2 (5 bases). Germline V lookup: CDR1 SEHNR, CDR2 FQNEAQ (reference sequence). The CDR3 runs to 12 residues. Trimming took off 4 bases at V and 4 bases at J, with 8 bases between the two ends. CDR3 sequence: CASSYERYEQYF. The CDR3, as DNA: TGTGCCAGCAGCTATGAGCGGTACGAGCAGTACTTC.